This TCR beta chain appears in the sequencing data of a study of response to subunit inactivated influenza vaccine. Note on this clonotype: What it binds is unknown.

TCRdb re-analysed the RT-PCR reads in MiXCR, keeping a single row per CDR3 protein. The sample yields 650,000 to 800,000 distinct CDR3 sequences, approximately 15% seen once. Findings of the study overall: Each seasonal flu vaccination may recruit only limited new T cells, authors suggested.

Germline V gene lookup returns CDR1 DFQATT and CDR2 SNEGSKA (reference sequence). The CDR3 runs 12 residues. V lost 4 bases and J lost 0, with 6 bases in between. This specimen was PBMCs from blood, taken less than 15 days before vaccination. The clonotype comes from a man aged 50 or older who received an inactivated influenza vaccine. The chain links TRBV20-1 to TRBJ1-1; D call uncertain. The CDR3 nucleotides read TGCAGTGCTACTGCAGTGAACACTGAAGCTTTCTTT. Translated: CSATAVNTEAFF.